This entry concerns a single TCR beta chain. As for time point: pretreatment peripheral blood. Germline values: CDR1 SNHLY, CDR2 FYNNEI. This CDR3 is built from 13 residues. J lost 5 bases, V lost 11 bases, and 11 bases had no gene match. This sample was taken from a study of PD-L1 blockade in urothelial cancer. The wider study: Patients, treated from 2014 onward, received atezolizumab 1,200 mg intravenously every 3 weeks. Most patients, about 85% of the roughly 29, were males with bladder-origin cancer. Blood was analyzed 3 weeks (second dose) and 6 weeks after treatment start. Median T cell yield from blood was fewer than 150,000.

Sequencing was performed with immunoSEQ multiplex PCR; in TCRdb, only in-frame clones are kept and a portion is missing. Seen here are roughly 91,000 clones, more than 75% observed once, and the top ten hold around 15%. This material consisted of PBMCs, taken around atezolizumab (anti-PD-L1) treatment. The chain carries TRBV2 and TRBJ1-1, with 7 bases that match TRBD1. This sequence was found in a man aged 55 to 70 with urothelial cancer. The DNA for the CDR3 is TGTGCCGACGCGGACAGGTGGAGGACTGAAGCTTTCTTT. The encoded protein is CADADRWRTEAFF.